The entry that follows covers one T cell receptor beta chain sequence. Sequencing was performed with immunoSEQ multiplex PCR; in TCRdb, only in-frame clones are kept and a portion is missing. The sample carries 15,000 to 20,000 clones, roughly 90% recorded once. Trimming stripped 6 bases from V and 9 bases from J, with 15 bases between. Germline CDR1 is MGHDK and CDR2 is SYGVNS. The CDR3 has 14 amino acids. This sample was taken from a study of T cell changes during pregnancy in multiple sclerosis. This receptor was identified in a female donor in good health, enrolled as a control in a pregnancy study. The rearrangement joins TRBV25-1 to TRBJ1-6; possibly TRBD1 for D (6 bases). The material was CD8+ T cells from peripheral blood mononuclear cells, obtained in the third trimester of pregnancy. The CDR3 DNA is TGTGCCAGCAGGGAGTGGGGACAACTTTCACCCCTCCACTTT. This encodes CASREWGQLSPLHF.